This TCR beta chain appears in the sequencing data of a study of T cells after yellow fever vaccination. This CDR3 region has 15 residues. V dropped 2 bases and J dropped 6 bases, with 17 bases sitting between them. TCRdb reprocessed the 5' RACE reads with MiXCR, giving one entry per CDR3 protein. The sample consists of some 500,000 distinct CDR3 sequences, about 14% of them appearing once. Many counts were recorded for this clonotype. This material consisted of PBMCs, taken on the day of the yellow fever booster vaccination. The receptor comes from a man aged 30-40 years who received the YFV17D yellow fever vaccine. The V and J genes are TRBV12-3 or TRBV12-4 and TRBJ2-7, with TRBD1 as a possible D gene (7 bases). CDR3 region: CASSLQGGGPFEQYF. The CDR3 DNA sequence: TGTGCCAGCAGTTTACAGGGGGGCGGCCCTTTCGAGCAGTACTTC.